This T cell receptor (beta chain) was observed in a study of OX40 agonist ivuxolimab in advanced cancers. The study's findings and limits: At 0.1 to 3.0 mg/kg, clonal expansion of CD4+ and CD8+ blood T cells had occurred by week 6. Researchers report that CD8+ T cells had, on average, more expanded clones than CD4+.

The CDR3 has 13 residues. Germline loops: CDR1 SGDLS, CDR2 YYNGEE. Trimming stripped 0 bases from V and 6 bases from J, with 8 bases between. As concerns this clone: The antigen remains unidentified.

With baseline, cycle 4 day 1, and cycle 7 day 1 as timepoints, blood was sampled. Sequencing was performed with immunoSEQ multiplex PCR; in TCRdb, only in-frame clones are kept and a portion is missing. Of some 17,000 clones listed, 86% are singletons. Specimen: CD4+ or CD8+ T cells sorted from blood, collected in a trial of the OX40 agonist ivuxolimab. The chain is built from TRBV9 and TRBJ2-3; D unresolved. This TCR came from an adult with an advanced solid tumor such as melanoma, head and neck, liver or kidney cancer. CDR3 residues: CASSVDSLDTQYF. Here the CDR3 DNA reads TGTGCCAGCAGCGTAGACTCCCTGGATACGCAGTATTTT.